This paragraph covers one T cell receptor (beta chain) sequence. The antigen remains undetermined. The record originates from a study of response to subunit inactivated influenza vaccine. From the RT-PCR reads, TCRdb called clonotypes with MiXCR, one entry per CDR3 protein. The sample shows about 700,000 distinct CDR3 sequences, about 14% of them seen only once. Trimming left V 5 bases short and J 10 bases short, with 23 bases between. There are 16 residues in the CDR3. General study findings and limits: There was a suggestion from the authors that each seasonal influenza vaccination recruits few new T cells.

The clonotype comes from a man aged 45 to 65 who received an inactivated influenza vaccine. The rearrangement joins TRBV12-3 or TRBV12-4 to TRBJ1-4; TRBD1 might be the D (5 bases). The source was PBMCs from blood, collected about 14 days before vaccination. The CDR3 region is CASSRSYQGGKGKLFF. Written as DNA, the CDR3 is TGTGCCAGCAGTCGGTCATATCAGGGAGGCAAGGGAAAACTGTTTTTT.